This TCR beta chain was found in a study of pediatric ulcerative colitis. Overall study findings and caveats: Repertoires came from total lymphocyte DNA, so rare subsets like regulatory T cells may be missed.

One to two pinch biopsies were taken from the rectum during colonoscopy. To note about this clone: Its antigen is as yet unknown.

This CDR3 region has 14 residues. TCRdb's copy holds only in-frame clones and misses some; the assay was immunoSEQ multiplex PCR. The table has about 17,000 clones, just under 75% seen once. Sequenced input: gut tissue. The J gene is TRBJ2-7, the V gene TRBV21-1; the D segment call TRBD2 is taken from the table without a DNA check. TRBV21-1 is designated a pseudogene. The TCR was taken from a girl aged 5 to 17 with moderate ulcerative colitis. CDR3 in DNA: TGTGCCAGAAGCCGGGGTCTCCCTTCCTACGAGCAGTACTTC. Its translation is CARSRGLPSYEQYF.